These 24 T cell receptor beta chains came from one sample sequenced in a study of long-term antiretroviral therapy in people with HIV. The authors ran the immunoSEQ assay, v3.0, at survey level. TCRdb's copy holds only in-frame clones and misses some; the assay was immunoSEQ multiplex PCR. The sample consists of tens of thousands of clones, approximately 80% of them appearing once. The sequencing here drew on unsorted PBMCs, taken 3 years after starting antiretroviral therapy. The receptors originated from a man aged 50 to 59 with HIV.

The chain joins TRBV6-6 to TRBJ2-7; D is possibly TRBD2 (5 bases). CDR3 size: 14 residues. V was shortened by 6 bases and J by 2 bases, with 14 bases between the two germline ends. Germline CDR1 and CDR2: MNHNY and SVGAGI (reference sequence). The CDR3 reads CASSNTDSTYEQYF. The CDR3 DNA is TGTGCCAGCAGCAATACGGACTCTACCTACGAGCAGTACTTC.

The V gene is TRBV11-2, the J gene TRBJ2-7, with TRBD2 matching 11 bases. Germline V lookup: CDR1 SGHAT, CDR2 FQNNGV. There are 15 residues in the CDR3. Germline trimming cut 4 bases from V and 0 bases from J; bases unmatched to any gene: 2. This CDR3 reads CASSSGTSGSYEQYF. Written as DNA, the CDR3 is TGTGCCAGCAGCTCCGGGACTAGCGGCTCCTACGAGCAGTACTTC.

V and J are TRBV25-1 and TRBJ2-7, with D uncertain. The CDR3 extends over 14 amino acids. CDR1 is MGHDK and CDR2 is SYGVNS in the germline V gene. V lost 4 bases, J lost 4 bases, and 14 bases lay in between. CDR3 bases: TGTGCCAGCAGTGGAGGCAGTAAGGTTTACGAGCAGTACTTC. It translates to CASSGGSKVYEQYF.

The DNA for the CDR3 is TGTGCCAGCAGCTTAGGTGGCGGAGGAACGAACACTGAAGCTTTCTTT. As protein: CASSLGGGGTNTEAFF. The rearrangement joins TRBV7-9 to TRBJ1-1; D remains ambiguous. Germline V gene data show CDR1 as SEHNR and CDR2 as FQNEAQ (reference sequence). V lost 1 base and J 1 base, leaving 13 bases between the germline ends. This CDR3 comprises 16 residues.

The chain recombines TRBV27 with TRBJ2-7; D gene ambiguous. V was shortened by 3 bases and J by 2 bases, with 8 bases between the two germline ends. Germline-derived CDR1 and CDR2 are MNHEY and SMNVEV (reference sequence). The CDR3 is 13 residues long. Here the CDR3 reads CASSFGVTYEQYF. CDR3 bases: TGTGCCAGCAGTTTTGGGGTTACCTACGAGCAGTACTTC.

V usage is TRBV19 and J usage is TRBJ2-6; D unclear. Germline lookup yields CDR1 LNHDA and CDR2 SQIVND (reference sequence). This CDR3 spans 16 amino acids. V was clipped by 5 bases and J by 2 bases, with 13 bases between them. The CDR3 bases are TGTGCCAGTAGTGCAGTCTTAGAGGCTGGGGCCAACGTCCTGACTTTC. Encoded protein: CASSAVLEAGANVLTF.

The chain carries TRBV11-3 and TRBJ2-6; D gene ambiguous. This CDR3 contains 13 residues. Trimming shortened V by 4 bases and J by 3 bases, and 4 bases separated the two germline ends. The germline CDR1 and CDR2 sequences are SGHNT and YENEEA. The DNA for the CDR3 is TGTGCCAGCAGCTGGGGTGGGGCCAACGTCCTGACTTTC. Its protein product is CASSWGGANVLTF.

V usage is TRBV28 and J usage is TRBJ2-7; 11 positions match TRBD2. Germline V CDR1 and CDR2: MDHEN, SYDVKM. The CDR3 spans 16 residues. With 7 bases clipped from V and 5 bases from J, the junction kept 13 bases outside the gene matches. CDR3 amino acids: CASTPIKLAGGDEQYF. DNA for the CDR3: TGTGCCAGCACACCCATTAAGCTAGCGGGAGGCGACGAGCAGTACTTC.

V gene TRBV9 combines with J gene TRBJ2-3; the match to TRBD2 covers 9 bases. The CDR3 is 16 amino acids. The germline V gene encodes CDR1 SGDLS and CDR2 YYNGEE. V lost 0 bases to trimming and J lost 3 bases; unmatched junction nucleotides: 5. Written as DNA, the CDR3 is TGTGCCAGCAGCGTAGCTGGCGGGAGGGTGACAGATACGCAGTATTTT. Its translation: CASSVAGGRVTDTQYF.

The count of this clone is one. The chain is built from TRBV18 and TRBJ1-1; D call uncertain. The CDR3 has 13 amino acids. Trimming took 2 bases from V and 4 from J, leaving 8 bases between them. Germline V gene data show CDR1 as KGHSH and CDR2 as LQKENI. CDR3 in amino acids: CASSPGGPTEAFF. The DNA for the CDR3 is TGTGCCAGCTCACCAGGCGGGCCCACTGAAGCTTTCTTT.

CDR3 nucleotide sequence: TGTGCCTATAAAACGGAGAGCTCTGGAAACACCATATATTTT. Its protein product is CAYKTESSGNTIYF. This chain connects TRBV7-2 to TRBJ1-3; D gene unclear. Trimming left V 11 bases short and J 0 bases short, with 14 bases between. Germline values: CDR1 SGHTA, CDR2 FQGNSA. This CDR3 contains 14 residues.

This chain links TRBV27 with TRBJ2-7; D might be TRBD1 or TRBD2, each matching 6 bases. Trimming cost V 3 bases and J 5 bases, with 17 bases left between them. Per germline, CDR1 MNHEY and CDR2 SMNVEV (reference sequence). This CDR3 contains 15 residues. Here the CDR3 DNA reads TGTGCCAGCAGTTTTTTCACAGGGAGGATGAACGAGCAGTACTTC. Translated: CASSFFTGRMNEQYF.

This clone was counted between two and nine times. The rearrangement joins TRBV19 to TRBJ2-1, with 7 nucleotides matching TRBD2. CDR3 size: 14 residues. V trimming: 3 bases; J trimming: 1 base; junction bases outside the gene matches: 0. Per germline, CDR1 LNHDA and CDR2 SQIVND (reference sequence). The CDR3 is CASSMGGSYNEQFF. The DNA for the CDR3 is TGTGCCAGTAGTATGGGGGGGTCCTACAATGAGCAGTTCTTC.

The V call is TRBV18, the J call TRBJ1-1; tentatively, D is TRBD1 (6 bases). Trimming removed 3 bases at V and 3 bases at J, with 11 bases between. CDR1 is KGHSH, CDR2 LQKENI, per germline. The CDR3 has 14 residues. The CDR3, as DNA: TGTGCCAGCTCACCGGGACACGGGGACACTGAAGCTTTCTTT. Amino acids: CASSPGHGDTEAFF. Full variable domain (missing parts from reference TRBV18 and TRBJ1-1): NAGVMQNPRHLVRRRGQEARLRCSPMKGHSHVYWYRQLPEEGLKFMVYLQKENIIDESGMPKERFSAEFPKEGPSILRIQQVVRGDSAAYFCASSPGHGDTEAFFGQGTRLTVV.

This clone was found once. The rearrangement uses TRBV10-3 and TRBJ2-3; D not resolved. The CDR3 spans 12 residues. Trimming pared 7 bases from V and 3 bases from J, leaving 8 bases between. CDR1 is ENHRY and CDR2 is SYGVKD in the germline V gene. The CDR3 protein is CAINDGTDTQYF. CDR3 coding DNA: TGTGCCATCAACGATGGGACAGATACGCAGTATTTT.

This chain joins TRBV19 and TRBJ1-5; possible D gene TRBD1, 5 bases. Germline assignment: CDR1 LNHDA and CDR2 SQIVND (reference sequence). V gave up 3 bases and J gave up 3 bases, with 18 bases separating them. CDR3 length: 17 residues. This CDR3 is CASSIQGTAGYNQPQHF. The CDR3 nucleotides are TGTGCCAGTAGTATCCAAGGGACCGCGGGATACAATCAGCCCCAGCATTTT.

The V gene is TRBV5-1, the J gene TRBJ2-1, with 10 bases aligning to TRBD1. Trimming took 5 bases from V and 2 from J; bases not matched to a gene: 13. CDR3 length equals 18 residues. Per germline, CDR1 SGHRS and CDR2 YFSETQ. CDR3 DNA sequence: TGCGCCAGCAGAACGGGACAGGGGATTGTCGCACCCTACAATGAGCAGTTCTTC. Amino acids: CASRTGQGIVAPYNEQFF.

V is TRBV7-2 and J is TRBJ2-1, with 9 bases that match TRBD2. Germline lookup yields CDR1 SGHTA and CDR2 FQGNSA. Trimming at V came to 1 base and at J to 4 bases, leaving 2 bases not matched to a gene. This CDR3 has 15 amino acids. The CDR3 protein is CASSLDSGGYNEQFF. In nucleotides, the CDR3 is TGTGCCAGCAGCTTAGATAGCGGGGGTTACAATGAGCAGTTCTTC.

The rearrangement uses TRBV5-4 and TRBJ2-1; possible D gene TRBD2, 6 bases. Trimming took off 5 bases at V and 9 bases at J, with 21 bases between the two ends. The CDR3 has 15 amino acids. Germline CDR1 and CDR2: SGHNT and YYREEE (reference sequence). The CDR3 bases are TGTGCCAGCAGACCGAGGGACTCCCGTTTAGGTGAGCAGTTCTTC. This sequence encodes CASRPRDSRLGEQFF.

This clone occurred a few times. The genes are TRBV7-2 and TRBJ1-2, with no clear D. The V end lost 2 bases, the J end lost 0 bases, and 13 bases lay between the germline ends. The germline V gene has CDR1 SGHTA and CDR2 FQGNSA. The CDR3 is 16 amino acids. CDR3 in amino acids: CASSLNHYNPNYGYTF. Here the CDR3 DNA reads TGTGCCAGCAGCTTAAATCATTACAACCCTAACTATGGCTACACCTTC.

The genes are TRBV5-1 and TRBJ2-5; 12 bases map to TRBD2. The junction had 9 bases not matched to a gene; V was cut back by 4 bases and J by 5 bases. Germline assignment: CDR1 SGHRS and CDR2 YFSETQ. This CDR3 is built from 16 residues. CDR3 sequence reads: CASSLASGGAPETQYF. The CDR3 bases are TGCGCCAGCAGCCTAGCTAGCGGGGGGGCACCGGAGACCCAGTACTTC.

V is TRBV5-1 and J is TRBJ2-4, with 9 bases lining up with TRBD1. The CDR3 runs to 13 residues. Germline values: CDR1 SGHRS, CDR2 YFSETQ. V lost 3 bases to trimming and J lost 5 bases; unmatched junction nucleotides: 0. The CDR3 protein is CASSWTGENIQYF. The CDR3 nucleotides are TGCGCCAGCAGCTGGACAGGGGAAAACATTCAGTACTTC.

J is TRBJ2-7 and V is TRBV27, with 9 bases identical to TRBD1. CDR1 is MNHEY, CDR2 SMNVEV, per germline (reference sequence). The CDR3 has 16 amino acids. V gave up 9 bases and J gave up 9 bases; unmatched junction bases: 21. The CDR3 here is CARDSRDRATLAGQYF. CDR3 in DNA: TGTGCCAGAGATTCCCGGGACAGGGCTACATTGGCGGGGCAGTACTTC.

This clone was observed a few times. The V call is TRBV5-1, the J call TRBJ1-3; D perhaps matches TRBD1 (5 bases). The germline CDR1 and CDR2 sequences are SGHRS and YFSETQ. The V end was cut by 0 bases, the J end by 1 base, with 11 bases between. There are 16 residues in the CDR3. This chain's CDR3 is CASSLADSRSGNTIYF. Written as DNA, the CDR3 is TGCGCCAGCAGCTTGGCCGACAGCCGGTCTGGAAACACCATATATTTT.